This record concerns one TCR beta chain sequence. The antigen is not known. Four subsets defined by PD-1 and/or TIGIT were sorted from live CD3+CD8+TCRalphabeta+ cells. The germline V gene has CDR1 MDHEN and CDR2 SYDVKM. The V gene lost 6 bases and the J gene lost 6 bases, with 14 bases spanning the gap. The CDR3 is made up of 13 amino acids. This sample is drawn from a study of circulating CD8 cells and anti-PD-1 response in melanoma. Study details: Of about 13 patients, seven got anti-PD-1 first and six had prior therapy.

The study's findings and limits: The cohort mixed treatment-naive and previously treated patients. DNEG was most diverse; TIGIT repertoires were least diverse.

Using around 16 ng of total RNA, TCR libraries were made with the QIAseq Immune Repertoire TCR panel. MiXCR was run by TCRdb on the reads, yielding one entry per CDR3 protein. Among more than 850 distinct CDR3 sequences, roughly 8.4% were seen once, and the ten largest hold 5.9%. Sample: CD8+ T cells from PBMCs, taken at baseline or after one month of anti-PD-1 therapy (not recorded which). This sequence originates from a human donor with melanoma. The chain joins TRBV28 to TRBJ1-1; D remains ambiguous. CDR3 sequence reads: CASRLRASAEAFF. The CDR3 DNA follows: TGTGCCAGCAGACTTAGGGCAAGCGCTGAAGCTTTCTTT.